This T cell receptor beta chain is from a study of radiotherapy plus CTLA-4 blockade in lung cancer. Assay: immunoSEQ multiplex PCR; the TCRdb copy retains only in-frame clones and omits some. This table holds just over 60,000 clones, about 80% found once. This clone appeared many times. This receptor was identified in a human donor with non-small cell lung cancer who had a complete response to radiotherapy plus ipilimumab. The sample was peripheral blood, taken from a patient treated with radiotherapy plus ipilimumab.

The CDR3, as DNA: TGTGCCAGTAGTAAGGGACAGGAATACAATGAGCAGTTCTTC. Translating it yields CASSKGQEYNEQFF. This chain links TRBV19 with TRBJ2-1; 8 bases line up with TRBD1. Germline V gives CDR1 LNHDA, CDR2 SQIVND (reference sequence). The CDR3 is 14 residues long. V shed 4 bases and J 4 bases; nucleotides not matched to a gene: 3.